Here is one T cell receptor (beta chain) with its context. Its antigen is unidentified. A multiplex PCR was run with 60 Vbeta primers and 13 Jbeta primers. Assay used: immunoSEQ multiplex PCR; TCRdb lists only in-frame clones, some missing. The data hold around 64,000 clones, with roughly nine tenths observed a single time. The sample comes from a study of cytomegalovirus exposure and HLA in healthy donors. Study-wide findings and caveats: The authors confirmed in vitro that a few CMV-associated chains were specific for CMV antigens. Some TCR beta chains (more than 150 of them) were listed as cytomegalovirus-associated.

The sample comprised PBMCs. The clonotype was recovered from a woman aged 30 to 39 in good health and CMV-seropositive.

This chain's CDR3 is CASEGVPYNEQFF. The CDR3 nucleotides read TGTGCCAGCGAGGGAGTCCCCTACAATGAGCAGTTCTTC. The chain joins TRBV28 to TRBJ2-1; D is perhaps TRBD2 (5 bases). The CDR3 length is 13 residues. V was clipped by 8 bases and J by 2 bases, with 10 bases between them. The germline gives CDR1 MDHEN, CDR2 SYDVKM. Complete variable domain (other parts from reference TRBV28 and TRBJ2-1): DVKVTQSSRYLVKRTGEKVFLECVQDMDHENMFWYRQDPGLGLRLIYFSYDVKMKEKGDIPEGYSVSREKKERFSLILESASTNQTSMYLCASEGVPYNEQFFGPGTRLTVL.